This record concerns one T cell receptor (beta chain) sequence. Its antigen is not known. The data stem from a study of Tregs in tolerant kidney transplant recipients. Germline V gene sequence: CDR1 MNHNS, CDR2 SASEGT. The CDR3 loop spans 15 amino acids. The V end lost 4 bases, the J end lost 2 bases, and 12 bases lay between the germline ends. Related graft donors supplied nonmyeloablative bone marrow transplants, and mixed chimerism was transient. Points from the study as a whole: Findings come from small patient numbers and require larger validation.

Using immunoSEQ multiplex PCR, the repertoire was profiled, and TCRdb retains in-frame clones only, with some absent. Of 65,000 to 85,000 clones listed, about 91% are singletons. V and J are TRBV6-1 and TRBJ2-1; tentatively, D is TRBD1 (6 bases). This specimen was CD4+ T cells from blood (PBMCs), taken 24 months after the transplant. The sequence derives from a human patient who received a combined kidney and bone marrow transplant. Some of these T cells may belong to the graft donor. The CDR3 spells CASSGQALTYNEQFF. In DNA, the CDR3 is TGTGCCAGCAGTGGACAGGCCTTAACCTACAATGAGCAGTTCTTC.